These T cell receptor beta chains were read from a single sample in a study of blood T cell repertoires in COVID-19. The table came from immunoSEQ multiplex PCR; TCRdb's copy has only in-frame clones and leaves some out. The sample contains about 240,000 clones, about nine tenths of which appear only once. Input material: PBMCs or T cells enriched from blood (not recorded which). The receptors stem from a woman under 40 with acute COVID-19. Each CDR3 is given with its conserved first and last residue. D genes are given only for firm matches. Clone size is not always given. Where it is, it says once, few, many or a class for expanded clones.

TGTGCCAGCAGTAGCTACAGGGGACCTGAAAAACTGTTTTTT	CASSSYRGPEKLFF	14	TRBD1	TRBV6-5	-	TRBJ1-4
TGCGCCAGCAGCAGAGACCAGGGGTTCGGTGAGACCCAGTACTTC	CASSRDQGFGETQYF	15	-	TRBV5-1	once	TRBJ2-5
TGTGCCAGCAGCCACGATGAGGCAGGGCGGACCGGGGAGCTGTTTTTT	CASSHDEAGRTGELFF	16	-	TRBV3-1/TRBV3-2	-	TRBJ2-2
TGTGCCAGCAGTTTATCGCAGGTATCCCACTACGAGCAGTACTTC	CASSLSQVSHYEQYF	15	-	TRBV27	-	TRBJ2-7
TGTGCCAGTAGTATAAAGGAAAGGGTCGGGGAACTGTTTTTT	CASSIKERVGELFF	14	-	TRBV19	few	TRBJ1-4
TGTGCCAGCATCCAGAAGGCTTTCTTT	CASIQKAFF	9	-	TRBV21-1	-	TRBJ1-1
TGCGCCAGCAGCCAAGAAACAGGGGGGGAGGGAGCCAAAAACATTCAGTACTTC	CASSQETGGEGAKNIQYF	18	-	TRBV4-3	-	TRBJ2-4
TGTGCCAGCAGCTTACCTTGGAGAAGCACAGATACGCAGTATTTT	CASSLPWRSTDTQYF	15	-	TRBV11-2	-	TRBJ2-3
TGTGCCAGTATGGCGGGTTTTAGCGGTGAGCAGTTCTTC	CASMAGFSGEQFF	13	-	TRBV19	-	TRBJ2-1
TGTGCCGGCAAAGACAGGGGCGAGATCAATGAGCAGTTCTTC	CAGKDRGEINEQFF	14	TRBD1	TRBV30	-	TRBJ2-1
TGTGCCAGCAGTTTCGCTGAAAACAGGGAGTGGGCCGTCTATGGCTACACCTTC	CASSFAENREWAVYGYTF	18	-	TRBV6-2/TRBV6-3	once	TRBJ1-2
TGTGCCAGCAGCTTAGTGGGCCAGGGTGTTAACACTGAAGCTTTCTTT	CASSLVGQGVNTEAFF	16	-	TRBV7-9	-	TRBJ1-1
TGCGCCAGCAGCTTGGGGAGCGGGGGATCAGAGACCCAGTACTTC	CASSLGSGGSETQYF	15	TRBD2	TRBV5-1	-	TRBJ2-5
TGCGCCAGCAGCCAAGATGGGGCACAGGGGGCGAGAAACACCATATATTTT	CASSQDGAQGARNTIYF	17	TRBD1	TRBV4-3	-	TRBJ1-3
TGTGCTAGTGGTCCGGGGGGGACTCTTGGGGCTTTCTTT	CASGPGGTLGAFF	13	-	TRBV12-5	-	TRBJ1-1
TGCGCCAGCAGCTTCACAGGCAGCTCCTATAATTCACCCCTCCACTTT	CASSFTGSSYNSPLHF	16	-	TRBV5-1	-	TRBJ1-6
TGTGCCAGCAGCTTATGGGCAGATCAGCCCCAGCATTTT	CASSLWADQPQHF	13	-	TRBV7-9	-	TRBJ1-5
TGTGCCAGCTCACCTAGGACAGGGAGGCTCACTGAAGCTTTCTTT	CASSPRTGRLTEAFF	15	TRBD1	TRBV18	-	TRBJ1-1
TGTGCCAGCAGCTTGATGCGGGGGCTCCCTTTTTACGCTGAAGCTTTCTTT	CASSLMRGLPFYAEAFF	17	-	TRBV5-6	once	TRBJ1-1
TGTTGGAGGCCGGGGAGCTATAATTCACCCCTCCACTTT	CWRPGSYNSPLHF	13	-	TRBV19	-	TRBJ1-6
TGTGCCAGCAGCCCCCAAGTGGCGGAAGTCTATGGCTACACCTTC	CASSPQVAEVYGYTF	15	-	TRBV4-2	few	TRBJ1-2
TGCGCCAGCAGCTTGGCCTTACAAGCCGGGGAGCTGTTTTTT	CASSLALQAGELFF	14	-	TRBV5-1	-	TRBJ2-2
TGTGCCAGCAAAACCCGGGGGACAGGAAAATTAACTGAAGCTTTCTTT	CASKTRGTGKLTEAFF	16	TRBD1	TRBV13	few	TRBJ1-1